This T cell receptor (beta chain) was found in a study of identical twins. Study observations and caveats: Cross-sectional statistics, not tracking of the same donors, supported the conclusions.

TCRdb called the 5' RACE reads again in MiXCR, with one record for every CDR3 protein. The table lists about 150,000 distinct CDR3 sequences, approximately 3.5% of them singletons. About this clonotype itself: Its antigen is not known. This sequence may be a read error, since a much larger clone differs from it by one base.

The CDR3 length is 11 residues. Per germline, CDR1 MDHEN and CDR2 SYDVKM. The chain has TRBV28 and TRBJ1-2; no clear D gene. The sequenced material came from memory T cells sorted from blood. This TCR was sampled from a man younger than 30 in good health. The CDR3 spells CSSSGNYGYTF. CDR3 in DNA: TGTTCCAGCAGTGGGAACTATGGCTACACCTTC.